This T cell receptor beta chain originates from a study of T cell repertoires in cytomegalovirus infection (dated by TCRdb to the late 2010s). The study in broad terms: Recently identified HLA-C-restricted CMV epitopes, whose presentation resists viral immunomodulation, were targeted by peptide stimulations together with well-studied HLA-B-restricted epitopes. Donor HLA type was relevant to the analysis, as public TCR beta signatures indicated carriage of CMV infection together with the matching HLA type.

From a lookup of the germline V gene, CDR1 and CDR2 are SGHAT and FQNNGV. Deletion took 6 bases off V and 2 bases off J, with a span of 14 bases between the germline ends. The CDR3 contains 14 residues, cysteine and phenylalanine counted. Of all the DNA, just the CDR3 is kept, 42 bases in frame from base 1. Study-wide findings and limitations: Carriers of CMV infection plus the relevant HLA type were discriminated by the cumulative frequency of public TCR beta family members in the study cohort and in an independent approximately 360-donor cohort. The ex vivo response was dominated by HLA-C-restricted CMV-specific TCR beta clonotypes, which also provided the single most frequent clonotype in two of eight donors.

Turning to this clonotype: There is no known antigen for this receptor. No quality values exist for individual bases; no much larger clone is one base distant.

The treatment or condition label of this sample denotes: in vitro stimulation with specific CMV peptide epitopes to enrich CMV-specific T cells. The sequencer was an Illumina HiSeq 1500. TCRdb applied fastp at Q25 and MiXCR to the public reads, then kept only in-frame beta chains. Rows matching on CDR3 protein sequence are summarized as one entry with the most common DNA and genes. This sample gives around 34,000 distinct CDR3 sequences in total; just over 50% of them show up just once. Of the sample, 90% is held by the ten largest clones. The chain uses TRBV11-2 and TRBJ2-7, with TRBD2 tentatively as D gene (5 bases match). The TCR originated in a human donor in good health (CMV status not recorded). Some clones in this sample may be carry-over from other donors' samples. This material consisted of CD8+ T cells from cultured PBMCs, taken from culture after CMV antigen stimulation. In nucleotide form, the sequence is TGTGCCAGCAGGGAGGTTGGGAGCACCTACGAGCAGTACTTC. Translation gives CASREVGSTYEQYF. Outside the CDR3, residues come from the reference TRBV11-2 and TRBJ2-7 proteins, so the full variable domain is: EAGVAQSPRYKIIEKRQSVAFWCNPISGHATLYWYQQILGQGPKLLIQFQNNGVVDDSQLPKDRFSAERLKGVDSTLKIQPAKLEDSAVYLCASREVGSTYEQYFGPGTRLTVT.